The source of this T cell receptor (beta chain) is a study of cytomegalovirus exposure and HLA in healthy donors. Study information: Earlier, some 170 million T cells were analyzed, and fewer than 120 million unique TCR beta sequences were found among them.

Study findings and constraints: V- and J-gene trimming in TCR beta was tied to a missense DCLRE1C variant by an analysis performed later.

Germline CDR1 and CDR2: WNHNN and SYGVQD (reference sequence). Trimming removed 5 bases at V and 5 bases at J, with 15 bases between. This CDR3 has 14 residues. This clone was detected once. Antigen specificity is unknown. With 60 Vbeta and 13 Jbeta primers, the PCR was carried out. Assay used: immunoSEQ multiplex PCR; TCRdb lists only in-frame clones, some missing. The profile shows more than 90,000 clones, 79% of them singletons. The chain uses TRBV10-1 and TRBJ1-1; unclear D gene. Source material: PBMCs. The origin of this receptor is a woman aged 18 to 35 in good health and CMV-seropositive. This CDR3 is CASSSDAGWTEAFF. CDR3 bases: TGCGCCAGCAGTTCCGATGCGGGTTGGACTGAAGCTTTCTTT.